The T cell receptor (beta chain) under discussion was sequenced for a study of CD8 T cells in ankylosing spondylitis. One entry per CDR3 protein results from TCRdb running MiXCR on the 5' RACE reads. Of under 170,000 distinct CDR3 sequences in the sample, 40% to 50% were seen once. This CDR3 has 13 amino acids. Germline loops: CDR1 DFQATT, CDR2 SNEGSKA (reference sequence). V was clipped by 3 bases and J by 4 bases; unmatched bases: 4. General study points: Researchers reportedly found disease-linked clones significantly enriched in matched ankylosing spondylitis synovial fluid. As for the disease-linked clones, they showed a CD8+ phenotype and occurred at relatively low frequencies in peripheral blood.

Remarks on this clonotype: Antigen specificity is unknown.

This clonotype originated in a male donor with ankylosing spondylitis. The sample was synovial fluid, either unsorted or a sorted T cell fraction (not recorded which). The V gene is TRBV20-1, the J gene TRBJ2-7; 9 bases fit TRBD2. The CDR3 spells CSARLSGSYEQYF. The CDR3 nucleotides are TGCAGTGCTAGGCTTAGCGGGAGTTACGAGCAGTACTTC.